This T cell receptor beta chain was documented in a study of blood T cell repertoires in COVID-19. Study-level information: From T cells, B-cell-depleted T cells, or PBMCs came the material, which was cDNA or gDNA.

Per the original methods: Amplification of reference gene primers was used by the study to estimate nucleated cell counts. The protocol was immunoSEQ multiplex PCR, while the TCRdb copy is restricted to in-frame clones and leaves out a portion. The D gene and trimming were derived from the DNA, and the V and J assignments and clone size from that table. The table records tens of thousands of clones, approximately 80% of them present only once. This CDR3 spans 14 amino acids. CDR1 is SGHDN and CDR2 is FVKESK in the germline V gene. V lost 2 bases to trimming and J lost 4 bases, with 9 bases between them.

V gene TRBV14 combines with J gene TRBJ2-1, with D possibly matching TRBD2 (6 bases). The clonotype comes from a human donor in a cohort sampled during active COVID-19. The specimen sequenced was peripheral blood. The CDR3 nucleotides read TGTGCCAGCAGCCAACTGGGACTTTACAATGAGCAGTTCTTC. It specifies CASSQLGLYNEQFF.